These T cell receptor beta chains were read from a single sample in a study of cytomegalovirus exposure and HLA in healthy donors. TCRdb's table, derived via immunoSEQ multiplex PCR, lists solely in-frame clones and lacks some. The sample lists 60,000 to 70,000 clones; more than 85% were seen once. The material sequenced was PBMCs. The receptors were sampled from a woman in her late teens or twenties in good health and CMV-seronegative. CDR3s include the opening cysteine and the closing phenylalanine or tryptophan. The order of the fields is D gene, J gene, clone size, V gene, CDR3 DNA, CDR3 protein. A D gene is named only where the DNA matches it firmly. Only some rows state a clone size, as once, few, many or a class for expanded clones.

>-|TRBJ1-1|-|TRBV5-8
TGTGCCAGCAGCCCAGGGTGGAACACTGAAGCTTTCTTT
CASSPGWNTEAFF
>TRBD2|TRBJ2-3|-|TRBV5-1
TGCGCCAGCAGCCTGACTAGCGGCGCAGATACGCAGTATTTT
CASSLTSGADTQYF
>-|TRBJ2-5|-|TRBV7-9
TGTGCCAGCAGCTTACGAGGAGGGGTAGAGACCCAGTACTTC
CASSLRGGVETQYF
>-|TRBJ1-2|-|TRBV6-1
TGTGCCAGCACGCTAGGAGTCTATGGCTACACCTTC
CASTLGVYGYTF
>-|TRBJ1-1|-|TRBV28
TGTGCCAGCAGTCAGACTGCTTCTGAAGCTTTCTTT
CASSQTASEAFF
>TRBD2|TRBJ2-7|few|TRBV4-1
TGCGCCAGCAGCCAAGGACTAGCGCGTAGTTACGAGCAGTACTTC
CASSQGLARSYEQYF
>TRBD2|TRBJ2-1|-|TRBV7-9
TGTGCCAGCAGCCCTCCGGGACTAGCGGGGGTCAATGAGCAGTTCTTC
CASSPPGLAGVNEQFF
>TRBD1|TRBJ2-7|-|TRBV5-1
TGCGCCAGCAGCCCCAGGACAGGGGACTCGGGGGAGCAGTACTTC
CASSPRTGDSGEQYF
>TRBD2|TRBJ2-3|once|TRBV9
TGTGCCAGCAGCGTAGGGCCCAGGGGATCGAGCGGGGGGTCCACAGATACGCAGTATTTT
CASSVGPRGSSGGSTDTQYF
>-|TRBJ2-7|-|TRBV7-9
TGTGCCAGCAGCCGTTCTAGCTACGAGCAGTACTTC
CASSRSSYEQYF
>TRBD2|TRBJ2-1|-|TRBV6-4
TGTGCCAGCAGTGACTCGGCTAGCGGGGACTACAATGAGCAGTTCTTC
CASSDSASGDYNEQFF
>TRBD2|TRBJ2-3|-|TRBV2
TGTGCCAGCAGTGTACTTTCAGCGGGAGGGCCGGGGGATACGCAGTATTTT
CASSVLSAGGPGDTQYF
>-|TRBJ2-7|-|TRBV12-5
TGTGCTAGTGGTTGGGGGGTCTACGAGCAGTACTTC
CASGWGVYEQYF
>-|TRBJ2-1|-|TRBV7-3
TGTGCCAGCAGCTTCAACAGGGTACTTTACAATGAGCAGTTCTTC
CASSFNRVLYNEQFF
>TRBD2|TRBJ2-7|-|TRBV6-1
TGTGCCAGCAGAGCAAGTCCCGGGACTAGCGGGGGGACAGTTTTC
CASRASPGTSGGTVF
>-|TRBJ1-5|-|TRBV2
TGTGCCAGCAGTGTACGGTCGGAGCCCCAGCATTTT
CASSVRSEPQHF
>-|TRBJ2-1|-|TRBV7-9
TGTGCCAGCAGCTACCCCGCGGGGAACGAGCAGTTCTTC
CASSYPAGNEQFF
>-|TRBJ1-1|-|TRBV4-3
TGCGCCAGCAGCCAAGATAGGCGGAAAGCTACTGAAGCTTTCTTT
CASSQDRRKATEAFF
>-|TRBJ1-1|-|TRBV28
TGTGCCAGCACCATGACAGTTAACACTGAAGCTTTCTTT
CASTMTVNTEAFF
>-|TRBJ1-5|-|TRBV2
TGTGCCAGCAGTAATCGACGGGGTAATCAGCCCCAGCATTTT
CASSNRRGNQPQHF
>-|TRBJ1-1|-|TRBV4-1
TGCGCCAGCAGCCAAGCATTTAGCACAGGTATTGACGAAGCTTTCTTT
CASSQAFSTGIDEAFF
>TRBD2|TRBJ2-3|-|TRBV27
TGTGCCAGCAAAATAGCGGGAGGAACAGATACGCAGTATTTT
CASKIAGGTDTQYF
>-|TRBJ1-2|few|TRBV19
TGTGCCAGTAGTATTAAGGGGAACTATGGCTACACCTTC
CASSIKGNYGYTF
>-|TRBJ2-5|-|TRBV5-1
TGCGCCAGCAGCTTGGCAGGGACACTACAAGAGACCCAGTACTTC
CASSLAGTLQETQYF
>TRBD1|TRBJ2-7|-|TRBV5-6
TGTGCCAGCAGCTCCCTCGGACAGGGATCCTACGAGCAGTACTTC
CASSSLGQGSYEQYF
>-|TRBJ1-2|-|TRBV29-1
TGCAGCGTTACAGGGTTGGGCGGCTACACCTTC
CSVTGLGGYTF
>-|TRBJ1-1|-|TRBV5-1
TGCGCCAGCAGCTTGGCCGGGAAAGGCACTGAAGCTTTCTTT
CASSLAGKGTEAFF
>TRBD2|TRBJ2-7|-|TRBV7-3
TGTGCCAGCAGCTTGAGCGGGGCCACTGGCTACGAGCAGTACTTC
CASSLSGATGYEQYF
>-|TRBJ1-5|-|TRBV7-8
TGTGCCAGCAGCTTAGACAGTAGCAATCAGCCCCAGCATTTT
CASSLDSSNQPQHF
>-|TRBJ2-7|-|TRBV11-3
TGTGCCAGCAGCTTTGACACAGCCTACGAGCAGTACTTC
CASSFDTAYEQYF
>TRBD2|TRBJ2-3|-|TRBV30
TGTGCCTGGAGTCCAGCGGGGGTCCCCACAGATACGCAGTATTTT
CAWSPAGVPTDTQYF
>-|TRBJ2-1|-|TRBV27
TGTGCCAGCAGGCGGCAACAGGGTGGGTTGCATGAGCAGTTCTTC
CASRRQQGGLHEQFF
>-|TRBJ2-7|-|TRBV6-5
TGTGCCAGCAGTCCCCGAAGAGGTTCCTACGAGCAGTACTTC
CASSPRRGSYEQYF
>TRBD1|TRBJ1-2|-|TRBV6-5
TGTGCCAGCAGTTACTACCCCGGGACAGGGGGAAATGGCTACACCTTC
CASSYYPGTGGNGYTF
>TRBD1|TRBJ2-2|-|TRBV15
TGTGCCACCAGCAGACCCCCGGGACAGGGGGGGGCCGGGGAGCTGTTTTTT
CATSRPPGQGGAGELFF
>TRBD2|TRBJ2-2|-|TRBV7-2
TGTGCCAGCAGCATCAGCAGGACTAGCGGGGGGAACACCGGGGAGCTGTTTTTT
CASSISRTSGGNTGELFF
>-|TRBJ1-1|-|TRBV9
TGTGCCAGCAGCTTAACGGGACAATCGAACACTGAAGCTTTCTTT
CASSLTGQSNTEAFF
>-|TRBJ2-5|once|TRBV19
TGTGCCAGTAGTATTATCCAGGAAGAGACCCAGTACTTC
CASSIIQEETQYF
>-|TRBJ1-1|-|TRBV30
TGTGCCTGGAGGCCCCCTTACAGCATGAACACTGAAGCTTTCTTT
CAWRPPYSMNTEAFF
>TRBD1|TRBJ1-5|-|TRBV6-1
TGTGCCAGCAGTCGACAGGGGTTAGGCAATCAGCCCCAGCATTTT
CASSRQGLGNQPQHF
>TRBD2|TRBJ2-1|-|TRBV4-2
TGTGCCAGCAGCCCCGAACCCGGTAGCGGGGGGGCCCGAGAGCAGTTCTTC
CASSPEPGSGGAREQFF
>-|TRBJ2-2|-|TRBV19
TGTGCCAGCAAGAAGGACTCCCACACCGGGGAGCTGTTTTTT
CASKKDSHTGELFF
>-|TRBJ2-1|once|TRBV6-5
TGTGCCAGCAGTTACAGAGGTTTCTACAATGAGCAGTTCTTC
CASSYRGFYNEQFF
>TRBD2|TRBJ2-7|-|TRBV11-3
TGTGCCAGCAGCTTAGGTGGGACTAGCGGCACATACGAGCAGTACTTC
CASSLGGTSGTYEQYF
>TRBD2|TRBJ2-7|-|TRBV28
TGTGCCAGCAGCGCGGGAGTTGGATACGAGCAGTACTTC
CASSAGVGYEQYF
>TRBD1|TRBJ2-7|-|TRBV19
TGTGCCAGCGAGTCAGGGGACAGCGGAGAGAAGCAGTACTTC
CASESGDSGEKQYF
>-|TRBJ2-3|-|TRBV19
TGTGCCAGTAGTACAAACACAGATACGCAGTATTTT
CASSTNTDTQYF
>-|TRBJ1-2|-|TRBV4-2
TGTGCCAGCAGCCTACGAGATTTGAGTAACTATGGCTACACCTTC
CASSLRDLSNYGYTF
>TRBD1|TRBJ1-1|-|TRBV6-1
TGTGCCAGCAGTGAGACAGGGGGCCGGTACACTGAAGCTTTCTTT
CASSETGGRYTEAFF
>-|TRBJ2-7|-|TRBV4-1
TGCGCCAGCAGCCAGCGGGCAGGGGAGTCCTACGAGCAGTACTTC
CASSQRAGESYEQYF
>-|TRBJ2-3|-|TRBV5-1
TGCGCCAGCAGTATTGGCGGGGGCTCGGGGCGGGCTTACACAGATACGCAGTATTTT
CASSIGGGSGRAYTDTQYF
>TRBD1|TRBJ2-7|-|TRBV9
TGTGCCAGCTCCCGGACAGGGACATATCTTAACGAGCAGTACTTC
CASSRTGTYLNEQYF
>TRBD2|TRBJ2-1|-|TRBV28
TGTGCCAGCCTTAGCGGGGGACTCCACAATGAGCAGTTCTTC
CASLSGGLHNEQFF
>-|TRBJ1-2|-|TRBV5-1
TGCGCCAGCAGTTTGAATCCAGGTTCATCTGGCTACACCTTC
CASSLNPGSSGYTF
>TRBD1|TRBJ1-4|-|TRBV25-1
TGTGCCAGCGGGAGAAGGGGACAGTCTGAAAAACTGTTTTTT
CASGRRGQSEKLFF
>-|TRBJ1-5|once|TRBV10-3
TGTGCCATCAGTGAGTCCAGGGATGACAATCAGCCCCAGCATTTT
CAISESRDDNQPQHF
>TRBD2|TRBJ2-5|-|TRBV7-2
TGTGCCAGCAGCTTAGGGACTAGCGGGGAAGAGACCCAGTACTTC
CASSLGTSGEETQYF
>-|TRBJ2-7|-|TRBV27
TGTGCCACGAGAGCAGGGGATTACGAGCAGTACTTC
CATRAGDYEQYF
>-|TRBJ1-2|-|TRBV5-8
TGTGCCAGCAGCATCCACCCTCAGGGTGCATATGGCTACACCTTC
CASSIHPQGAYGYTF
>TRBD2|TRBJ2-1|-|TRBV7-3
TGTGCCAGCAGCACAGGACTAGCGAGTGAGCAGTTCTTC
CASSTGLASEQFF